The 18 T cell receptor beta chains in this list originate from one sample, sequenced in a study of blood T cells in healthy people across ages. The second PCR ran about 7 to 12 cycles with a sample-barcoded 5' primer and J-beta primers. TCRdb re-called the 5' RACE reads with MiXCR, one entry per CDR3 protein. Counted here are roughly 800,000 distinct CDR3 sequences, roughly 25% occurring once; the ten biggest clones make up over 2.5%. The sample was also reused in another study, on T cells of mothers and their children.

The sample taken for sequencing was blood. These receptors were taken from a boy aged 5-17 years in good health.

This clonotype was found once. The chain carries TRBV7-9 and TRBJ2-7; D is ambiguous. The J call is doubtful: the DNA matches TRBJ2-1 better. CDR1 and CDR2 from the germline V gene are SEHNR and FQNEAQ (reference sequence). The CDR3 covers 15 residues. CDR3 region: CASSAEALLYNEQFF. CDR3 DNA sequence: TGTGCCAGCAGCGCAGAGGCCCTACTCTACAATGAGCAGTTCTTC.

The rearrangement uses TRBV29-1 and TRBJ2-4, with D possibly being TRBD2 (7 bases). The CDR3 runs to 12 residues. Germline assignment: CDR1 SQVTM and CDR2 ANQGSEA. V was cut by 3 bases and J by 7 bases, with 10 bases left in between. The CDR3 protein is CSVEAGANIQYF. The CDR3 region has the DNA TGCAGCGTTGAGGCGGGGGCCAACATTCAGTACTTC. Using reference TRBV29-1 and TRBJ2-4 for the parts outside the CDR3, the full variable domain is SAVISQKPSRDICQRGTSLTIQCQVDSQVTMMFWYRQQPGQSLTLIATANQGSEATYESGFVIDKFPISRPNLTFSTLTVSNMSPEDSSIYLCSVEAGANIQYFGAGTRLSVL.

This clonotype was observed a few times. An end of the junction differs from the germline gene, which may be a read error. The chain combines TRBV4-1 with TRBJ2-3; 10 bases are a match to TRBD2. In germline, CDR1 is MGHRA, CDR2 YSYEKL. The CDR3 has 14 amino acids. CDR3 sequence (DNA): TGCGCCAGCAGACAAGCGGGGGGGCAAGATACGCAGTATTTT. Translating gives CASRQAGGQDTQYF.

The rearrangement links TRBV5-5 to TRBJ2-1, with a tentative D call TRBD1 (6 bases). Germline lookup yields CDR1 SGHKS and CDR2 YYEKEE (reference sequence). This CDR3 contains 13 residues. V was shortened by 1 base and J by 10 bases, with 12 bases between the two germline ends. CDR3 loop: CASSLIAGVEQFF. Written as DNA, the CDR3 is TGTGCCAGCAGCTTGATAGCAGGGGTAGAGCAGTTCTTC.

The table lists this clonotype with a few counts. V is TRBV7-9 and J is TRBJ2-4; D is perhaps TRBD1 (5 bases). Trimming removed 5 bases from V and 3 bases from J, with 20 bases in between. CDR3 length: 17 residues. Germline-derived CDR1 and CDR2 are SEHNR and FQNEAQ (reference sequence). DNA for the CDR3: TGTGCCAGCAGCCCGAACAGGATTGGGGTTGGCAAAAACATTCAGTACTTC. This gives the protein CASSPNRIGVGKNIQYF.

CDR3 in DNA: TGCAGTGCAATAGACCGGGTTCTTAACACCGGGGAGCTGTTTTTT. It yields the protein CSAIDRVLNTGELFF. J is TRBJ2-2 and V is TRBV20-1; D not certain. V was clipped by 6 bases and J by 2 bases, with 16 bases between them. Germline lookup yields CDR1 DFQATT and CDR2 SNEGSKA (reference sequence). The CDR3 runs 15 residues.

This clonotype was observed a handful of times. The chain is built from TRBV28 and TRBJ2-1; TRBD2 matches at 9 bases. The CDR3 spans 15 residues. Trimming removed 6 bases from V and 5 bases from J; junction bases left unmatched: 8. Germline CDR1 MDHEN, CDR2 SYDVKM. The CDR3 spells CASSPSGTYNNEQFF. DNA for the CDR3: TGTGCCAGCAGCCCTAGCGGGACCTACAACAATGAGCAGTTCTTC.

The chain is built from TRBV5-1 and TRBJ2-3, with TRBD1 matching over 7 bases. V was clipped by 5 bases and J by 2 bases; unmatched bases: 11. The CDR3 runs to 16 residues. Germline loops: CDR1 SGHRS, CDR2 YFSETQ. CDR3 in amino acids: CASSFEKGADTDTQYF. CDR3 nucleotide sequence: TGCGCCAGCAGTTTCGAGAAGGGGGCAGACACAGATACGCAGTATTTT. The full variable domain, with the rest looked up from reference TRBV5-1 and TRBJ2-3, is KAGVTQTPRYLIKTRGQQVTLSCSPISGHRSVSWYQQTPGQGLQFLFEYFSETQRNKGNFPGRFSGRQFSNSRSEMNVSTLELGDSALYLCASSFEKGADTDTQYFGPGTRLTVL.

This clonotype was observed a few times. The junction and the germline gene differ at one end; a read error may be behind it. CDR3 in DNA: TGTGCTAGCAGCTTATCGGGTTTCTCGGAGACCCAGTACTTC. Protein sequence: CASSLSGFSETQYF. This sequence joins TRBV7-7 and TRBJ2-5; D ambiguous. Germline CDR1 is SSHAT and CDR2 is FNYEAQ (reference sequence). CDR3 length equals 14 residues. Full variable domain (missing parts from reference TRBV7-7 and TRBJ2-5): GAGVSQSPRYKVTKRGQDVTLRCDPISSHATLYWYQQALGQGPEFLTYFNYEAQPDKSGLPSDRFSAERPEGSISTLTIQRTEQRDSAMYRCASSLSGFSETQYFGPGTRLLVL.

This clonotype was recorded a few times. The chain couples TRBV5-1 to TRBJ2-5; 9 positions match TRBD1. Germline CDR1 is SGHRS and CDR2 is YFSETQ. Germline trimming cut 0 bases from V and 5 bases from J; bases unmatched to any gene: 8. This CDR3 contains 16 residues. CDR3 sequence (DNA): TGCGCCAGCAGCTTGGCGGGACAGGGCACGCCGGAGACCCAGTACTTC. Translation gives CASSLAGQGTPETQYF. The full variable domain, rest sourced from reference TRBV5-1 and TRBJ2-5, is KAGVTQTPRYLIKTRGQQVTLSCSPISGHRSVSWYQQTPGQGLQFLFEYFSETQRNKGNFPGRFSGRQFSNSRSEMNVSTLELGDSALYLCASSLAGQGTPETQYFGPGTRLLVL.

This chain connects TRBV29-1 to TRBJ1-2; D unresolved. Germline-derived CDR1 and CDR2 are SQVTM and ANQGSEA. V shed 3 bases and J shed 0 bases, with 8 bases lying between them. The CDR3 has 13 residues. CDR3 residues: CSVERTPNYGYTF. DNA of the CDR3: TGCAGCGTTGAGCGGACCCCTAACTATGGCTACACCTTC. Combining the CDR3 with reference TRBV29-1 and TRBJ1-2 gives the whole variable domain SAVISQKPSRDICQRGTSLTIQCQVDSQVTMMFWYRQQPGQSLTLIATANQGSEATYESGFVIDKFPISRPNLTFSTLTVSNMSPEDSSIYLCSVERTPNYGYTFGSGTRLTVV.

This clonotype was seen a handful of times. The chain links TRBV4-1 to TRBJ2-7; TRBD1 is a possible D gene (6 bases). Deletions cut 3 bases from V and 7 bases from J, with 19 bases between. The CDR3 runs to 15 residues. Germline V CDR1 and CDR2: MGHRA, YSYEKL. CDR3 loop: CASSHVRDTPGEQYF. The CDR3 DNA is TGCGCCAGCAGCCACGTCCGGGACACGCCGGGAGAGCAGTACTTC.

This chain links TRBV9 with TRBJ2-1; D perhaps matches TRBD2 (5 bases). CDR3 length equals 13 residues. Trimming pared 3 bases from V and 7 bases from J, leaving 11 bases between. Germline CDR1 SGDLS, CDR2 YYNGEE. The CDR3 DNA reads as TGTGCCAGCAGCGACAGACCGGGGAATGAGCAGTTCTTC. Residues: CASSDRPGNEQFF.

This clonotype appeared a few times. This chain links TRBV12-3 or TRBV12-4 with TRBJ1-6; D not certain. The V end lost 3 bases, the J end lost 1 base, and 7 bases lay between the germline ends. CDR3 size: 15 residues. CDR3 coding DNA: TGTGCCAGCAGTTTCCGGGGTTCCTATAATTCACCCCTCCACTTT. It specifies CASSFRGSYNSPLHF.

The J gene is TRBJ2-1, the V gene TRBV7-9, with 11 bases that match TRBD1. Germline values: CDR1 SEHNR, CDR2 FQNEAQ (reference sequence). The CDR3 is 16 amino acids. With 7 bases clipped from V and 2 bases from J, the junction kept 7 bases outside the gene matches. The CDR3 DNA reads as TGTGCCAGCACCCCCTGGGGACAGGGGGCCTACAATGAGCAGTTCTTC. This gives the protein CASTPWGQGAYNEQFF.

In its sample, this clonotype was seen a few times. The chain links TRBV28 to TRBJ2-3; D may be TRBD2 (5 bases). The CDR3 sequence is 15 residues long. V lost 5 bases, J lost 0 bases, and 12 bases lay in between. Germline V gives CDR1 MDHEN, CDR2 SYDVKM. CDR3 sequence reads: CASSMYTRSTDTQYF. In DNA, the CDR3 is TGTGCCAGCAGTATGTATACTAGGAGCACAGATACGCAGTATTTT.

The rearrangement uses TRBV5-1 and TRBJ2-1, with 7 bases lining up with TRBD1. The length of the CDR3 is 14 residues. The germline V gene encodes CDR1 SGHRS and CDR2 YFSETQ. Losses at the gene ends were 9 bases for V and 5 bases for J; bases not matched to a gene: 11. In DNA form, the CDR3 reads TGCGCCACCCGAGGACAGGCTACTAACAATGAGCAGTTCTTC. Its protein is CATRGQATNNEQFF.

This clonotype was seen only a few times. The CDR3 loop is CAWSLTGDEQFF. In DNA, the CDR3 is TGTGCCTGGAGTTTGACAGGCGATGAGCAGTTCTTC. The chain links TRBV30 to TRBJ2-1, with a possible D match to TRBD1 (6 bases). The length of the CDR3 is 12 residues. Trimming took 2 bases from V and 8 from J, leaving 10 bases between them. Germline V gene sequence: CDR1 GTSNPN, CDR2 SVGIG (reference sequence).